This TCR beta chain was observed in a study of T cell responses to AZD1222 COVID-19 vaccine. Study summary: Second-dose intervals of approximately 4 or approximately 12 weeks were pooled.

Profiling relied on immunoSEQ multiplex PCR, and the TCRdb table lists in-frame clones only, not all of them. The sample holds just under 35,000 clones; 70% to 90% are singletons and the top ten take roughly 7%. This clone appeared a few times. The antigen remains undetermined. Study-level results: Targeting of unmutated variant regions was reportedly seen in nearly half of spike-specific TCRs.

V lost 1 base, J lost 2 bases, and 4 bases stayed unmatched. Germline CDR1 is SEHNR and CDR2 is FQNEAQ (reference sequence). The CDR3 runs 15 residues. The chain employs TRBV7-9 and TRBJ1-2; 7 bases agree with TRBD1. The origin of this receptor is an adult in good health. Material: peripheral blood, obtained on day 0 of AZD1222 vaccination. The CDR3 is CASSLGQGGNYGYTF. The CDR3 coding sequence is TGTGCCAGCAGCTTAGGACAGGGTGGCAACTATGGCTACACCTTC.